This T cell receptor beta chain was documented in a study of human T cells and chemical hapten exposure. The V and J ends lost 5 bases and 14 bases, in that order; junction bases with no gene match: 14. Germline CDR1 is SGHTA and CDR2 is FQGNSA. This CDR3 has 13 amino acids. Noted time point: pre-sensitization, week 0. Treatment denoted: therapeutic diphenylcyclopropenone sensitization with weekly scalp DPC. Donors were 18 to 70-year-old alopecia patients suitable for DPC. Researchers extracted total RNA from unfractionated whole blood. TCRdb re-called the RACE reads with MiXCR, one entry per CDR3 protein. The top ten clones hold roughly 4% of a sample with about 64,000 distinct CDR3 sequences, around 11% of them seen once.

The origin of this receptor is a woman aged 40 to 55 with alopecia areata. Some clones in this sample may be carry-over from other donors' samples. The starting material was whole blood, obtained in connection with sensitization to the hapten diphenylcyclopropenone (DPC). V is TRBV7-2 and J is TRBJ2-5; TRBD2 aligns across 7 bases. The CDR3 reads CASSTQTGTTNYF. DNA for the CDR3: TGTGCCAGCAGCACCCAAACCGGGACTACCAACTACTTC.